This TCR beta chain is drawn from a study of resident and recirculating memory T cells in vitiligo. Libraries were prepared by immunoSEQ multiplex PCR; TCRdb keeps only in-frame clonotypes and omits some of them. The sample comprises around 76,000 clones, roughly 90% of which are singletons, and 4% to 5.5% rests with the top ten. Unmatched junction bases numbered 8, after V lost 6 bases and J lost 7 bases. This CDR3 region has 15 residues. Germline V gene sequence: CDR1 SNHLY, CDR2 FYNNEI. The chain joins TRBV2 to TRBJ1-6, with TRBD1 matching over 8 bases. Sequenced sample: blood. The sequence was collected from a male donor with vitiligo. CDR3 residues: CASRGQGGGNSPLHF. CDR3 DNA: TGTGCCAGCAGAGGACAGGGCGGCGGCAATTCACCCCTCCACTTT.